Each of the 15 T cell receptor beta chains below was sequenced from the same sample in a study of T cells in Graves' hyperthyroidism and ophthalmopathy. The source material, RNA transcripts, was used to amplify TCR beta CDR3 regions. TCR CDR3 underwent first-round RT-PCR with the HTBI primer set. TCRdb re-analysed the multiplex PCR reads in MiXCR, keeping a single row per CDR3 protein. The sample lists 650,000 to 750,000 distinct CDR3 sequences, 13% to 15% occurring once. Source material: blood. Source of these receptors: a woman aged 18-35 years with Graves' hyperthyroidism.

This clonotype was seen many times. The chain has TRBV2 and TRBJ2-7; no firm D call. The V gene lost 6 bases and the J gene lost 3 bases, with 9 bases spanning the gap. The CDR3 consists of 12 residues. Germline V gives CDR1 SNHLY, CDR2 FYNNEI. The CDR3 loop reads CASSTRVYEQYF. The CDR3 DNA reads as TGTGCCAGCAGCACGAGAGTCTACGAGCAGTACTTC.

This clonotype was observed many times. The chain combines TRBV18 with TRBJ1-4; D unclear. Trimming took off 1 base at V and 0 bases at J, with 9 bases between the two ends. Germline assignment: CDR1 KGHSH and CDR2 LQKENI. The CDR3 has 16 residues. The CDR3 coding sequence is TGTGCCAGCTCACCACGAACAGAACCAACTAATGAAAAACTGTTTTTT. Protein product: CASSPRTEPTNEKLFF.

This clonotype was detected many times. The rearrangement links TRBV27 to TRBJ2-7, with 10 bases fitting TRBD1. CDR3 length equals 15 residues. J lost 5 bases, V lost 10 bases, and 14 bases had no gene match. From germline, CDR1 is MNHEY and CDR2 SMNVEV (reference sequence). The CDR3 bases are TGTGCCATCCAGAGTCTGGGGACAGGGGTTCACGAGCAGTACTTC. Amino acids: CAIQSLGTGVHEQYF.

This clonotype was counted at least ten times. The chain joins TRBV12-3 or TRBV12-4 to TRBJ1-1; TRBD1 aligns across 7 bases. The J segment lost 5 bases and the V segment lost 6 bases, leaving 6 bases of the junction unmatched. The CDR3 length is 13 residues. The CDR3 coding sequence is TGTGCCAGCAGACCTACAGGGGTTACTGAAGCTTTCTTT. It codes for CASRPTGVTEAFF.

Concerning this clonotype itself: The DNA is left out, because the CDR3 cannot be placed on it with certainty; the CDR3 is given as TCRdb lists it. The chain recombines TRBV13 with TRBJ2-5; no DNA check was done on the table's D call, TRBD1. The germline V gene has CDR1 PRHDT and CDR2 FYEKMQ (reference sequence). The CDR3 is 19 amino acids in total, end residues counted. CDR3 amino acids: CASSFYICSADRIQETQYF.

The table lists this clonotype with many counts. V usage is TRBV7-9 and J usage is TRBJ2-7; possibly TRBD1 for D (6 bases). The length of the CDR3 is 14 residues. Trimming took 5 bases from V and 2 from J, leaving 13 bases between them. Germline V lookup: CDR1 SEHNR, CDR2 FQNEAQ (reference sequence). CDR3 sequence: CASSARTATYEQYF. The CDR3, as DNA: TGTGCCAGCAGCGCACGGACAGCTACCTACGAGCAGTACTTC.

This clonotype was seen ten or more times. For the CDR3, the DNA is TGTGCCAGCATCCAAAGCGGGAGGCGGAACGAGCAGTACTTC. This encodes CASIQSGRRNEQYF. V gene TRBV28 combines with J gene TRBJ2-7; 9 nucleotides agree with TRBD2. The junction had 9 bases not matched to a gene; V was cut back by 7 bases and J by 5 bases. CDR3 size: 14 residues. Germline V gene lookup returns CDR1 MDHEN and CDR2 SYDVKM. The full variable domain, completed using reference TRBV28 and TRBJ2-7, is DVKVTQSSRYLVKRTGEKVFLECVQDMDHENMFWYRQDPGLGLRLIYFSYDVKMKEKGDIPEGYSVSREKKERFSLILESASTNQTSMYLCASIQSGRRNEQYFGPGTRLTVT.

This clonotype was observed at least ten times. The chain has TRBV7-3 and TRBJ2-1; 11 bases match TRBD2. Germline V gene lookup returns CDR1 SGHTA and CDR2 FQGTGA. The CDR3 contains 15 residues. Trimming took 1 base from V and 6 from J; bases not matched to a gene: 2. Here the CDR3 reads CASSLRLAGTNEQFF. The CDR3, as DNA: TGTGCCAGCAGCTTAAGACTAGCGGGGACCAATGAGCAGTTCTTC.

This clonotype has ten or more counts. The J gene is TRBJ2-1, the V gene TRBV18; 10 nucleotides line up with TRBD2. Germline CDR1 and CDR2: KGHSH and LQKENI. The V segment lost 2 bases and the J segment 4 bases; nucleotides outside the gene matches: 2. This CDR3 spans 15 amino acids. Written as DNA, the CDR3 is TGTGCCAGCTCACCATTACTAGCGGGATACAATGAGCAGTTCTTC. It is translated as CASSPLLAGYNEQFF.

In its sample, this clonotype was seen many times. This chain uses TRBV7-3 with TRBJ1-1; D is ambiguous. V shed 5 bases and J shed 1 base, with 11 bases lying between them. CDR3 size: 14 residues. Germline CDR1 SGHTA, CDR2 FQGTGA. The CDR3 spells CASSALPQNTEAFF. As DNA, the CDR3 is TGTGCCAGCAGCGCGCTCCCGCAGAACACTGAAGCTTTCTTT.

The table lists this clonotype with a count of one. The J gene is TRBJ1-1, the V gene TRBV11-2; D is unresolved. Trimming removed 3 bases from V and 12 bases from J, with 23 bases in between. The CDR3 runs to 15 residues. Germline CDR1 SGHAT, CDR2 FQNNGV. The CDR3 here is CASSFDTPPGYETFF. The CDR3 coding sequence is TGTGCCAGCAGCTTCGATACCCCCCCAGGTTACGAAACTTTCTTT.

The V gene is TRBV6-2 or TRBV6-3, the J gene TRBJ2-3, with TRBD2 matching over 10 bases. V trimming: 7 bases; J trimming: 0 bases; junction bases outside the gene matches: 4. The CDR3 totals 15 residues. CDR1 MNHEY and CDR2 SVGEGT come from the germline V gene. The CDR3 nucleotides read TGTGCCAGCACACTAGCGGGGACTAGCACAGATACGCAGTATTTT. This translates into CASTLAGTSTDTQYF.

V is TRBV6-9 and J is TRBJ2-2; D ambiguous. Germline CDR1 reads MNHGY; CDR2 reads SVAAGI. The CDR3 totals 15 residues. V dropped 3 bases and J dropped 0 bases, with 8 bases sitting between them. CDR3 bases: TGTGCCAGCAGTTACGAAACGACGAACACCGGGGAGCTGTTTTTT. Translating gives CASSYETTNTGELFF.

This chain joins TRBV4-2 and TRBJ2-7; 7 nucleotides align to TRBD2. Per the germline V gene, CDR1 is LGHNA and CDR2 is YNFKEQ. The CDR3 is made up of 15 amino acids. Trimming at V came to 4 bases and at J to 2 bases, leaving 8 bases not matched to a gene. The CDR3 DNA is TGTGCCAGCAGCCGGGGGAGGGAATCGGCCTACGAGCAGTACTTC. It yields the protein CASSRGRESAYEQYF.

In this sample, this clonotype turned up a few times. V is TRBV5-4 and J is TRBJ2-5; D is uncertain. With 4 bases removed from V and 0 bases from J, the gap between germline ends came to 10 bases. The CDR3 is 14 amino acids. Looked up from germline, CDR1 is SGHNT and CDR2 is YYREEE (reference sequence). The CDR3 DNA reads TGTGCCAGCAGCGGGGAAATTCACCAAGAGACCCAGTACTTC. Translated: CASSGEIHQETQYF.